A selection of T cell receptor beta chains follows, all from one sample in a study of PD-L1 blockade in urothelial cancer. This table comes from immunoSEQ multiplex PCR, and its TCRdb copy is limited to in-frame clones, with some not included. The sample yields about 91,000 clones, approximately 87% seen once. The sequenced sample was PBMCs, obtained around atezolizumab (anti-PD-L1) treatment. Source of these receptors: a man aged 65-85 years with urothelial cancer. Both conserved end residues are part of each CDR3. The order of the fields is D gene, CDR3 length, V gene, clone size, J gene, CDR3 protein, CDR3 DNA. The D gene is left open where the match is weak. For some rows the clone size is stated as once, few or many, or as a class when expanded; others skip it.

d_gene: -
len: 14
v_gene: TRBV5-1
abundance: -
j_gene: TRBJ2-7
CDR3aa: CASSVEVGAYEQYF
CDR3nt: TGCGCCAGCAGCGTTGAGGTTGGGGCTTACGAGCAGTACTTC

d_gene: TRBD1
len: 14
v_gene: TRBV6-1
abundance: -
j_gene: TRBJ2-1
CDR3aa: CASTGQGAINEQFF
CDR3nt: TGTGCCAGTACTGGACAGGGGGCGATCAATGAGCAGTTCTTC

d_gene: -
len: 15
v_gene: TRBV19
abundance: -
j_gene: TRBJ1-5
CDR3aa: CASSTPSRRGKPQHF
CDR3nt: TGTGCCAGTAGTACCCCCTCACGGCGGGGGAAGCCCCAGCATTTT

d_gene: TRBD2
len: 14
v_gene: TRBV5-4
abundance: few
j_gene: TRBJ2-7
CDR3aa: CASTPEAGGYEQYF
CDR3nt: TGTGCCAGCACACCCGAGGCGGGGGGCTACGAGCAGTACTTC

d_gene: TRBD1
len: 12
v_gene: TRBV7-6
abundance: -
j_gene: TRBJ1-4
CDR3aa: CASGRGNEKLFF
CDR3nt: TGTGCCAGCGGCAGGGGGAATGAAAAACTGTTTTTT

d_gene: TRBD2
len: 15
v_gene: TRBV2
abundance: once
j_gene: TRBJ2-7
CDR3aa: CASSEAQIRGGEQYF
CDR3nt: TGTGCCAGCAGTGAAGCGCAAATTCGGGGAGGGGAGCAGTACTTC

d_gene: TRBD2
len: 17
v_gene: TRBV5-5
abundance: once
j_gene: TRBJ2-1
CDR3aa: CASSLAGTSGDGNEQFF
CDR3nt: TGTGCCAGCAGCTTGGCGGGAACTAGCGGAGACGGGAATGAGCAGTTCTTC

d_gene: -
len: 13
v_gene: TRBV2
abundance: -
j_gene: TRBJ1-6
CDR3aa: CASNGNGRGPLHF
CDR3nt: TGTGCCAGCAACGGAAACGGACGGGGACCCCTCCACTTT

d_gene: -
len: 14
v_gene: TRBV18
abundance: -
j_gene: TRBJ1-4
CDR3aa: CASSSTVEKEKLFF
CDR3nt: TGTGCCAGCTCCTCGACAGTAGAGAAGGAAAAACTGTTTTTT

d_gene: TRBD2
len: 14
v_gene: TRBV7-9
abundance: -
j_gene: TRBJ2-5
CDR3aa: CASSSGGTGETQYF
CDR3nt: TGTGCCAGCAGTTCCGGGGGGACGGGAGAGACCCAGTACTTC

d_gene: -
len: 13
v_gene: TRBV5-8
abundance: few
j_gene: TRBJ2-5
CDR3aa: CASSPPEWETQYF
CDR3nt: TGTGCCAGCAGCCCCCCCGAGTGGGAGACCCAGTACTTC

d_gene: -
len: 14
v_gene: TRBV12-5
abundance: -
j_gene: TRBJ2-3
CDR3aa: CASGLTSYTDTQYF
CDR3nt: TGTGCTAGTGGCCTGACTAGTTACACAGATACGCAGTATTTT

d_gene: -
len: 15
v_gene: TRBV6-4
abundance: -
j_gene: TRBJ1-2
CDR3aa: CASILPGLPDYGYTF
CDR3nt: TGTGCCAGCATCCTACCAGGGCTCCCGGACTATGGCTACACCTTC

d_gene: -
len: 15
v_gene: TRBV18
abundance: -
j_gene: TRBJ2-3
CDR3aa: CASSPGTPGTDTQYF
CDR3nt: TGTGCCAGCTCACCTGGGACACCTGGGACAGATACGCAGTATTTT

d_gene: -
len: 14
v_gene: TRBV19
abundance: -
j_gene: TRBJ2-1
CDR3aa: CASSISVIRNEQFF
CDR3nt: TGTGCCAGTAGTATTAGTGTGATTCGCAATGAGCAGTTCTTC

d_gene: -
len: 15
v_gene: TRBV18
abundance: -
j_gene: TRBJ1-1
CDR3aa: CASSHDGQQNTEAFF
CDR3nt: TGTGCCAGCTCCCACGATGGGCAACAGAACACTGAAGCTTTCTTT

d_gene: -
len: 13
v_gene: TRBV30
abundance: few
j_gene: TRBJ2-7
CDR3aa: CAWSVGPTGEQYF
CDR3nt: TGTGCCTGGAGTGTAGGTCCTACAGGCGAGCAGTACTTC

d_gene: -
len: 14
v_gene: TRBV6-1
abundance: -
j_gene: TRBJ2-3
CDR3aa: CASSEGGIQDTQYF
CDR3nt: TGTGCCAGCAGTGAAGGTGGCATCCAGGATACGCAGTATTTT

d_gene: TRBD2
len: 15
v_gene: TRBV27
abundance: -
j_gene: TRBJ2-7
CDR3aa: CASSFSSGGAGAQYF
CDR3nt: TGTGCCAGCAGTTTCTCGAGCGGGGGGGCGGGCGCGCAGTACTTC

d_gene: -
len: 13
v_gene: TRBV11-3
abundance: -
j_gene: TRBJ2-1
CDR3aa: CASSLYSHNEQFF
CDR3nt: TGTGCCAGCAGCTTGTACAGCCACAATGAGCAGTTCTTC

d_gene: -
len: 14
v_gene: TRBV27
abundance: -
j_gene: TRBJ1-2
CDR3aa: CASSGGEGVVGYTF
CDR3nt: TGTGCCAGCAGTGGGGGTGAGGGGGTGGTTGGCTACACCTTC

d_gene: TRBD1
len: 12
v_gene: TRBV2
abundance: once
j_gene: TRBJ2-5
CDR3aa: CASRDRDQTQYF
CDR3nt: TGTGCCAGCAGAGACAGGGATCAGACCCAGTACTTC

d_gene: TRBD2
len: 16
v_gene: TRBV6-6
abundance: -
j_gene: TRBJ2-7
CDR3aa: CASRHQNRGLAGQQYF
CDR3nt: TGTGCCAGCAGACACCAAAACAGGGGACTAGCGGGACAGCAGTACTTC

d_gene: TRBD2
len: 15
v_gene: TRBV6-1
abundance: -
j_gene: TRBJ2-3
CDR3aa: CASSDRRGGTDTQYF
CDR3nt: TGTGCCAGCAGTGATAGACGGGGGGGCACAGATACGCAGTATTTT

d_gene: TRBD2
len: 17
v_gene: TRBV28
abundance: -
j_gene: TRBJ2-1
CDR3aa: CASSARTSWGSYNEQFF
CDR3nt: TGTGCCAGCAGTGCCCGGACTAGCTGGGGCTCCTACAATGAGCAGTTCTTC

d_gene: -
len: 15
v_gene: TRBV5-1
abundance: -
j_gene: TRBJ1-1
CDR3aa: CASSLTGVMNTEAFF
CDR3nt: TGCGCCAGCAGCCTGACAGGAGTCATGAACACTGAAGCTTTCTTT

d_gene: -
len: 15
v_gene: TRBV2
abundance: -
j_gene: TRBJ1-2
CDR3aa: CASSAQGPLSYGYTF
CDR3nt: TGTGCCAGCAGTGCCCAGGGGCCCCTCTCCTATGGCTACACCTTC

d_gene: -
len: 14
v_gene: TRBV5-1
abundance: once
j_gene: TRBJ1-3
CDR3aa: CASSEGGSGNTIYF
CDR3nt: TGCGCCAGCAGCGAAGGGGGTTCTGGAAACACCATATATTTT

d_gene: -
len: 14
v_gene: TRBV27
abundance: -
j_gene: TRBJ1-5
CDR3aa: CASSLSGVNQPQHF
CDR3nt: TGTGCCAGCAGTTTATCAGGGGTGAATCAGCCCCAGCATTTT

d_gene: TRBD1
len: 14
v_gene: TRBV2
abundance: -
j_gene: TRBJ2-2
CDR3aa: CASGQGPNTGELFF
CDR3nt: TGTGCCAGTGGACAGGGCCCGAACACCGGGGAGCTGTTTTTT

d_gene: -
len: 14
v_gene: TRBV4-2
abundance: -
j_gene: TRBJ1-3
CDR3aa: CASSQGGGQNTIYF
CDR3nt: TGTGCCAGCAGCCAAGGGGGGGGGCAGAACACCATATATTTT

d_gene: -
len: 15
v_gene: TRBV10-3
abundance: -
j_gene: TRBJ1-5
CDR3aa: CAISGGQTTNQPQHF
CDR3nt: TGTGCCATCAGTGGAGGACAGACAACCAATCAGCCCCAGCATTTT

d_gene: -
len: 14
v_gene: TRBV5-1
abundance: -
j_gene: TRBJ2-5
CDR3aa: CASGPKGQKGTQYF
CDR3nt: TGCGCCAGCGGCCCGAAGGGGCAGAAGGGCACCCAGTACTTC

d_gene: TRBD1
len: 15
v_gene: TRBV29-1
abundance: -
j_gene: TRBJ1-2
CDR3aa: CSVEPDRGPNYGYTF
CDR3nt: TGCAGCGTTGAACCCGACAGGGGCCCAAACTATGGCTACACCTTC

d_gene: TRBD1
len: 13
v_gene: TRBV19
abundance: -
j_gene: TRBJ2-5
CDR3aa: CASSPTGVGTQYF
CDR3nt: TGTGCCAGTAGCCCGACAGGGGTTGGGACCCAGTACTTC

d_gene: TRBD1
len: 16
v_gene: TRBV5-1
abundance: -
j_gene: TRBJ2-7
CDR3aa: CASSSAPGTGAYEQYF
CDR3nt: TGCGCCAGCAGCTCGGCCCCCGGGACAGGTGCCTACGAGCAGTACTTC

d_gene: TRBD2
len: 13
v_gene: TRBV28
abundance: once
j_gene: TRBJ2-1
CDR3aa: CASSLAGDNEQFF
CDR3nt: TGTGCCAGCAGTCTAGCGGGGGACAATGAGCAGTTCTTC

d_gene: -
len: 17
v_gene: TRBV4-3
abundance: -
j_gene: TRBJ2-1
CDR3aa: CASSLRGSGYSYNEQFF
CDR3nt: TGCGCCAGCAGCCTCAGGGGATCCGGTTATTCCTACAATGAGCAGTTCTTC

d_gene: -
len: 14
v_gene: TRBV5-1
abundance: -
j_gene: TRBJ2-5
CDR3aa: CATSQQESQETQYF
CDR3nt: TGCGCCACTTCGCAGCAGGAATCACAAGAGACCCAGTACTTC

d_gene: -
len: 13
v_gene: TRBV7-9
abundance: -
j_gene: TRBJ2-2
CDR3aa: CASKTGNTGELFF
CDR3nt: TGTGCCAGCAAAACAGGGAACACCGGGGAGCTGTTTTTT

d_gene: TRBD2
len: 16
v_gene: TRBV19
abundance: few
j_gene: TRBJ2-1
CDR3aa: CASSRGGSFPYNEQFF
CDR3nt: TGTGCCAGCTCCCGGGGGGGATCATTCCCTTACAATGAGCAGTTCTTC